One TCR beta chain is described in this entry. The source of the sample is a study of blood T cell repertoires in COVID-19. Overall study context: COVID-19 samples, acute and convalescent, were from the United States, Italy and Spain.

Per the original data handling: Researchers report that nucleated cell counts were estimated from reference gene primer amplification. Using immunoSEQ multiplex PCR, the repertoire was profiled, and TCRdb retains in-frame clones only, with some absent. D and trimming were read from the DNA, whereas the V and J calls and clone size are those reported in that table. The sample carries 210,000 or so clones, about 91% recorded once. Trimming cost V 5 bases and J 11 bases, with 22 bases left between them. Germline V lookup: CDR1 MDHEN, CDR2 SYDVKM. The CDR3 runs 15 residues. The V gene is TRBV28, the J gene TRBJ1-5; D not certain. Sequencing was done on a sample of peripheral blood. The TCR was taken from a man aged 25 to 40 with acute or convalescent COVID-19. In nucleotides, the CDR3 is TGTGCCAGCAGTGGCTCAGGATCCTCATACGGGGCCCAGCATTTT. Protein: CASSGSGSSYGAQHF.